This T cell receptor (beta chain) was documented in a study of T cells in Graves' hyperthyroidism and ophthalmopathy (dated by TCRdb to between 2018 and 2020). Turning to the overall study: TCR V-J signatures able to tell the groups apart were searched for in a discovery cohort of 90 to 100 patients, of whom around 42 had Graves' ophthalmopathy and some 60 had stable Graves' hyperthyroidism. Whether ophthalmopathy could be predicted prospectively was tested in an independent validation cohort made up of 18 hyperthyroidism patients plus 17 patients who later progressed to ophthalmopathy. The 75 to 100 discovery patients were randomly divided into training and test sets at a 7:3 ratio. Thyroid tissue and blood T-cell repertoires from six Graves' hyperthyroidism patients were also compared in the study. After blood sampling, hyperthyroidism patients were treated with methimazole at a starting dose of 30 mg daily, and ophthalmopathy patients were treated with high-dose intravenous methylprednisolone. The paper describes TCR Vbeta CDR3 sequencing of 120 to 150 peripheral blood samples, made up of some 42 ophthalmopathy patients, approximately 76 hyperthyroidism patients and 17 progressor patients.

General study outcomes and caveats: Blood samples also contained most of the expanded thyroid clonotypes (frequency above 0.001), which suggests that blood repertoires may reflect thyroid immune responses. During validation, the model predicted progression to ophthalmopathy a median of roughly six months ahead of onset, with around 71% sensitivity and more than 72% specificity. No statistical method was used to set the sample size in advance, and investigators knew the group allocation. In cross-validation, a model built on a 13 V-J signature told ophthalmopathy apart from stable hyperthyroidism with 87.88% sensitivity and around 81% specificity, and in testing the same model reached 80%/75%.

Graves' hyperthyroidism was defined as stable when no progression to ophthalmopathy occurred over 18 months of follow-up. Hyperthyroidism patients were newly diagnosed, with disease duration under 2 months, and aged 18 to 65 years. The study excluded patients with uncontrolled infections, other autoimmune diseases, pregnancy or lactation. Clinical symptoms, serum thyroxine and TRAb, thyroid ultrasound, and orbital computed tomography formed the basis for the diagnoses. Total RNA was extracted with Trizol reagent, and quality was checked on an Agilent 2100 Bioanalyzer. TCR beta CDR3 regions were amplified from RNA transcripts. The TCR CDR3 was subjected to a first round of RT-PCR using the HTBI primer set and the Qiagen OneStep RT-PCR kit. Libraries were constructed in a second round of multiplex PCR, after which size selection and purification were carried out. Libraries were sequenced paired-end with 100 bp reads on an Illumina HiSeq2000. The paper's data handling went like this. Raw data were processed with SOAPnuke, discarding reads with adapters, uncalled bases, mean Phred below 15, or no exact constant-primer or identifier match. High-quality paired reads were merged with COPE v1.2.5, and unique nucleotide sequences were defined as clonotypes. Clonotypes were aligned to IMGT TRBV, TRBD and TRBJ reference segments using MiTCR v1.1. The analysis included only V-J combinations with a frequency above 0.0001, which together covered around 99% of the repertoires. The TCS score was defined as F50 (clonal expansion) divided by E x V (chaos), with BLOSUM62-based TCRdist calculated between CDR3 peptides within each V-J. Welch's t-statistics and random forest reduced fewer than 600 V-J features to some 14, which were used in a naive Bayes classifier (R e1071). Thyroid-blood repertoire similarity was quantified with the Morisita-Horn index. TCRdb reworked the public reads: Q25 trimming with fastp, MiXCR clone assembly, productive beta chains retained. Rows are combined by CDR3 protein, so each entry shows the most common genes and DNA. TCRdb assigned the V and J calls; the authors' analysis was not used. This sample holds 450,000 to 700,000 distinct CDR3 sequences; around 45% were observed only once. About 8.3% of the sample lies in the top ten.

The sample holds many counts of this clonotype. Its specific antigen is unknown. No base quality values were provided; no much bigger clone lies one nucleotide off. The junction shows trimming of 3 bases on V and 0 bases on J, plus 3 bases between the germline ends. The germline V gene (reference sequence) supplies CDR1 LNHDA and CDR2 SQIVND. The CDR3 numbers 14 residues from cysteine through phenylalanine. Of the read, only the CDR3 DNA is kept; its 42 bases are in frame from base 1. Sequencing was performed on peripheral blood or thyroid tissue (not recorded which). The sequence links TRBV19 to TRBJ2-6; no D gene call is confident. This sequence originates from a woman under 30 with Graves' hyperthyroidism. The CDR3 sequence is CASSILSGANVLTF. The sequence in DNA is TGTGCCAGTAGTATCCTCTCTGGGGCCAACGTCCTGACTTTC.